The T cell receptor beta chain described here comes from a study of blood T cell repertoires in COVID-19. Whole-study context: Samples taken during acute and convalescent COVID-19 were collected in the United States, Italy and Spain. Sources were T cells, B-cell-depleted T cells, or PBMCs; the material itself was cDNA or gDNA.

J was trimmed by 1 base and V by 2 bases; bases with no gene match: 3. CDR1 is SGHRS, CDR2 YFSETQ, per germline. CDR3 size: 16 residues. Original processing methods: Estimated nucleated cell counts came from reference gene primer amplification. Clones were sequenced by immunoSEQ multiplex PCR, and TCRdb holds only the in-frame ones, with some missing. The D gene and trimming were derived from the DNA, and the V and J assignments and clone size from that table. The sample shows about 220,000 clones, approximately 84% of them seen only once. The receptor's source is a woman aged 30 to 39 who had recovered from COVID-19. Sequencing was carried out using peripheral blood. The V call is TRBV5-1, the J call TRBJ1-3; 10 bases fit TRBD1. This CDR3 is CASSLRTGGSGNTIYF. CDR3 DNA sequence: TGCGCCAGCAGCTTAAGGACAGGGGGATCTGGAAACACCATATATTTT.